The 3 T cell receptor beta chains below all came from one sample that was sequenced in a study of cytomegalovirus exposure and HLA in healthy donors. PCR involved 60 Vbeta and 13 Jbeta primers. Profiling relied on immunoSEQ multiplex PCR, and the TCRdb table lists in-frame clones only, not all of them. The sample includes approximately 120,000 clones. Sequenced: PBMCs. Receptor source: a man aged 30 to 45 in good health and CMV-seronegative.

V usage is TRBV5-8 and J usage is TRBJ2-7; D gene unclear. Germline V lookup: CDR1 SGHTS, CDR2 YDEGEE. The CDR3 covers 11 residues. The V gene lost 3 bases and the J gene lost 4 bases, with 5 bases spanning the gap. The CDR3 loop is CASSSHYEQYF. The CDR3 DNA sequence: TGTGCCAGCAGCTCCCATTACGAGCAGTACTTC.

V usage is TRBV14 and J usage is TRBJ1-1; D may be TRBD1 (6 bases). CDR1 SGHDN and CDR2 FVKESK come from the germline V gene. The V gene lost 4 bases and the J gene lost 4 bases, with 10 bases spanning the gap. The CDR3 sequence is 13 residues long. The CDR3 is CASSRLGGTEAFF. Here the CDR3 DNA reads TGTGCCAGCAGCCGCCTAGGGGGCACTGAAGCTTTCTTT.

V usage is TRBV5-4 and J usage is TRBJ2-7, with D maybe TRBD2 (5 bases). The V gene lost 2 bases and the J gene lost 5 bases, with 17 bases spanning the gap. The CDR3 loop spans 15 amino acids. Germline CDR1 is SGHNT and CDR2 is YYREEE (reference sequence). The CDR3 protein is CASSLRAAPWNEQYF. The CDR3 coding sequence is TGTGCCAGCAGCTTACGAGCGGCACCGTGGAACGAGCAGTACTTC.